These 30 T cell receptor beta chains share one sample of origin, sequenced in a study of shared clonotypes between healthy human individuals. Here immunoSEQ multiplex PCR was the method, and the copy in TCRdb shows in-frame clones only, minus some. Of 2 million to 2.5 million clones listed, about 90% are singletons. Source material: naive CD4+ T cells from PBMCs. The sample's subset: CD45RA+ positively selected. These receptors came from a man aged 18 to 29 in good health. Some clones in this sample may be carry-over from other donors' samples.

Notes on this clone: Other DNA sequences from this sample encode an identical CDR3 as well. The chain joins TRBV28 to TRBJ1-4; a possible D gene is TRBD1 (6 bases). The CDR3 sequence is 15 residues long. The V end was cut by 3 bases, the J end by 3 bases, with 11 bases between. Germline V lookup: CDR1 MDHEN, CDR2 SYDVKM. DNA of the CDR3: TGTGCCAGCAGTTTCCTACAGGGAGCTAATGAAAAACTGTTTTTT. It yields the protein CASSFLQGANEKLFF.

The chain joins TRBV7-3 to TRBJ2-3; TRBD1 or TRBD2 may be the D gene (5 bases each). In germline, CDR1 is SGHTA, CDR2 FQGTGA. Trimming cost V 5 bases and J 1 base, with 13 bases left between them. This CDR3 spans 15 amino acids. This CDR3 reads CASSARDGGTDTQYF. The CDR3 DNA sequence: TGTGCCAGCAGCGCCCGGGACGGAGGCACAGATACGCAGTATTTT.

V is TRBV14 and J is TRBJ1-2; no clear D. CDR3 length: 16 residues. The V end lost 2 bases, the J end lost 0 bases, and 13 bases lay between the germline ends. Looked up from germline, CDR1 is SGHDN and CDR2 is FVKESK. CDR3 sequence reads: CASSQFSAFPNYGYTF. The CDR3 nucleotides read TGTGCCAGCAGCCAATTTTCGGCATTTCCTAACTATGGCTACACCTTC.

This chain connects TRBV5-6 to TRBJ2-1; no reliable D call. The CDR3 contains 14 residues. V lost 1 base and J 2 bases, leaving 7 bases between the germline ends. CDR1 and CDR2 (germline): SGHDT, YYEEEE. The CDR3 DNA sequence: TGTGCCAGCAGCTTGTGGGCAGCCTACAATGAGCAGTTCTTC. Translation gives CASSLWAAYNEQFF.

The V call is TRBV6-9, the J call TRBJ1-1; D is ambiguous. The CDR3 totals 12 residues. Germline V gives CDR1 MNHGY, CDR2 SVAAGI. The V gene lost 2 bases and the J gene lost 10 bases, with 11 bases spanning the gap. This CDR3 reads CASSYHTWRAFF. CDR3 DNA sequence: TGTGCCAGCAGTTATCACACATGGCGAGCTTTCTTT.

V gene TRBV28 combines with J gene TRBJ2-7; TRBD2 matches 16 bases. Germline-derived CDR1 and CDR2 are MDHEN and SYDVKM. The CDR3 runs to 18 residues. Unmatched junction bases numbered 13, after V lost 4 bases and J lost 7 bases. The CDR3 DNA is TGTGCCAGCAGTTCACCGGGACTAGCGGGAGGGCCCTCTAGGGAGCAGTACTTC. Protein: CASSSPGLAGGPSREQYF.

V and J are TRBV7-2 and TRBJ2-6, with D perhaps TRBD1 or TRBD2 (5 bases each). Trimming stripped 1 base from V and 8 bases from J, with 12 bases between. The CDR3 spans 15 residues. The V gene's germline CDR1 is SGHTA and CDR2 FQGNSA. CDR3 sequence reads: CASSLEGWGPNVLTF. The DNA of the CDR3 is TGTGCCAGCAGCTTAGAGGGTTGGGGACCCAACGTCCTGACTTTC. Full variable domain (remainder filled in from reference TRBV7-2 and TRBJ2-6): GAGVSQSPSNKVTEKGKDVELRCDPISGHTALYWYRQSLGQGLEFLIYFQGNSAPDKSGLPSDRFSAERTGGSVSTLTIQRTQQEDSAVYLCASSLEGWGPNVLTFGAGSRLTVL.

The CDR3 loop reads CASSTDSRFEQYF. CDR3 nucleotides: TGTGCCAGCAGTACGGACAGCCGATTCGAGCAGTACTTC. This sequence joins TRBV28 and TRBJ2-7; a weak D match, TRBD1 (6 bases). Germline V gene lookup returns CDR1 MDHEN and CDR2 SYDVKM. This CDR3 has 13 amino acids. Between the trimmed V and J ends, which lost 5 bases and 6 bases, there was a span of 14 bases.

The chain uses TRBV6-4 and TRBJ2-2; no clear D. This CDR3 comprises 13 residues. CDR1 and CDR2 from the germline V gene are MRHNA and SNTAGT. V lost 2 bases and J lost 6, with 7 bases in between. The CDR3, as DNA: TGTGCCAGCAGTGACACCAACGCCGGGGAGCTGTTTTTT. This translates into CASSDTNAGELFF.

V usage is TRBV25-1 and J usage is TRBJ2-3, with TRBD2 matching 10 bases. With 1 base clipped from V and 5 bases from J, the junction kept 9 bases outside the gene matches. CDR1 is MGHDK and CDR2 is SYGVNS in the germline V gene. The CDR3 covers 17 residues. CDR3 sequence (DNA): TGTGCCAGCAGTGAATCGGTGAGCGGGAGGGCCCAAGATACGCAGTATTTT. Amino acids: CASSESVSGRAQDTQYF.

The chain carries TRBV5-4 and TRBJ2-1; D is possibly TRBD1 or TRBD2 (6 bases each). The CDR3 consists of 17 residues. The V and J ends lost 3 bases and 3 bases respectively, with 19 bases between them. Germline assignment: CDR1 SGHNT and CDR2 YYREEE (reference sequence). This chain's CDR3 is CASSWGALGGDYNEQFF. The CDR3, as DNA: TGTGCCAGCAGCTGGGGGGCCCTAGGCGGAGACTACAATGAGCAGTTCTTC.

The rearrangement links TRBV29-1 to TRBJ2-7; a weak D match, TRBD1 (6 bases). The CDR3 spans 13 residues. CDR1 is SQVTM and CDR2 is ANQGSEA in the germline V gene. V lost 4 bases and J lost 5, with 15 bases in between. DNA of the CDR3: TGCAGCGTTGTCCGGGACATTTCCGACGAGCAGTACTTC. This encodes CSVVRDISDEQYF.

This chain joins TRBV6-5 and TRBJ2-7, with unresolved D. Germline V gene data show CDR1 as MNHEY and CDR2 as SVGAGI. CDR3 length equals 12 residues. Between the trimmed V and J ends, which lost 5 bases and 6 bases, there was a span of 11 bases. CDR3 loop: CASSRPGGEQYF. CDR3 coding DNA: TGTGCCAGCAGTCGACCGGGTGGCGAGCAGTACTTC.

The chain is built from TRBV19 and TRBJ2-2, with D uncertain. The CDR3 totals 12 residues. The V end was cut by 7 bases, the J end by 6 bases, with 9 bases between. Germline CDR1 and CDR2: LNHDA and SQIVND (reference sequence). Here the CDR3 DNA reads TGTGCCAGTACTAGTAGGGCCGGGGAGCTGTTTTTT. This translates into CASTSRAGELFF.

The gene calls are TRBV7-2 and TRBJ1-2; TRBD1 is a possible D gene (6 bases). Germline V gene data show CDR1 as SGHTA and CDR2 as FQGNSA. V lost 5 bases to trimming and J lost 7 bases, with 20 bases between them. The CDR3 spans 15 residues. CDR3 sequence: CASSITGPLMAGYTF. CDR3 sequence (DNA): TGTGCCAGCAGCATTACAGGGCCCCTGATGGCTGGCTACACCTTC.

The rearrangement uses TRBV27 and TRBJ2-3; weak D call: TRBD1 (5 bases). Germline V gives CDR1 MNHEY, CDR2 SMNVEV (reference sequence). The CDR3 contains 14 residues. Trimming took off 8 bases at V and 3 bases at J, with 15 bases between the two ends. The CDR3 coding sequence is TGTGCCAGCGGGGCCGGCGCGGAAACAGATACGCAGTATTTT. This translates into CASGAGAETDTQYF.

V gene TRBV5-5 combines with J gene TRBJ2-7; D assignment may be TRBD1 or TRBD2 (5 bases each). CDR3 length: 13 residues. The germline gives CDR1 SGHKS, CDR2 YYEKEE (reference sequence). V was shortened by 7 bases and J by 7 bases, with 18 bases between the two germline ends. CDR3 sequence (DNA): TGTGCCAGCGCGGGTGACAGACTGAGGGAGCAGTACTTC. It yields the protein CASAGDRLREQYF.

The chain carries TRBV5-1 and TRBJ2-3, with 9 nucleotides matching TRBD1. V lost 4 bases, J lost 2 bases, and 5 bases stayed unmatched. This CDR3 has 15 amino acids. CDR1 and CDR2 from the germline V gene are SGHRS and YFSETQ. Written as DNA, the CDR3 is TGCGCCAGCAGCCGGGACAGGGTGGACACAGATACGCAGTATTTT. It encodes CASSRDRVDTDTQYF. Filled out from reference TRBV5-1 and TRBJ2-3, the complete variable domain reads KAGVTQTPRYLIKTRGQQVTLSCSPISGHRSVSWYQQTPGQGLQFLFEYFSETQRNKGNFPGRFSGRQFSNSRSEMNVSTLELGDSALYLCASSRDRVDTDTQYFGPGTRLTVL.

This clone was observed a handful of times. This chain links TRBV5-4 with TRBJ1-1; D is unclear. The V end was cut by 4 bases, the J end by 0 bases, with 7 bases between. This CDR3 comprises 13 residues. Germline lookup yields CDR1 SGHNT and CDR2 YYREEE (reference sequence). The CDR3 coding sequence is TGTGCCAGCAGCCGTATCATGAACACTGAAGCTTTCTTT. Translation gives CASSRIMNTEAFF.

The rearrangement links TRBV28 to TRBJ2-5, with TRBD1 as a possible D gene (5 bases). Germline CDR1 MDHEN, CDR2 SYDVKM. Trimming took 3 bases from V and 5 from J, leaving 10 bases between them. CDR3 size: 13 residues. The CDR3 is CASSFGARETQYF. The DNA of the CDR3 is TGTGCCAGCAGTTTTGGGGCCAGGGAGACCCAGTACTTC.

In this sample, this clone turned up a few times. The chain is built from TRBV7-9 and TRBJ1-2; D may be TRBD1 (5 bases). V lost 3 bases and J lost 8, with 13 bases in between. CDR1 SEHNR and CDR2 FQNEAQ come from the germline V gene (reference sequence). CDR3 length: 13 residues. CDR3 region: CASSFGRVEGYTF. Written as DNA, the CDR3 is TGTGCCAGCAGCTTTGGCAGGGTGGAAGGCTACACCTTC. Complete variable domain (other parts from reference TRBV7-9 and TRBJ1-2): DTGVSQNPRHKITKRGQNVTFRCDPISEHNRLYWYRQTLGQGPEFLTYFQNEAQLEKSRLLSDRFSAERPKGSFSTLEIQRTEQGDSAMYLCASSFGRVEGYTFGSGTRLTVV.

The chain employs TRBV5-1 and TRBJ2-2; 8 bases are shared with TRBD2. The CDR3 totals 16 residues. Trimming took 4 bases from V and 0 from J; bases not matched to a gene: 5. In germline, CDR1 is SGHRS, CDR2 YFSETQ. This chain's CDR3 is CASSSTSGTNTGELFF. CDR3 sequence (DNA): TGCGCCAGCAGCAGTACTAGCGGTACGAACACCGGGGAGCTGTTTTTT.

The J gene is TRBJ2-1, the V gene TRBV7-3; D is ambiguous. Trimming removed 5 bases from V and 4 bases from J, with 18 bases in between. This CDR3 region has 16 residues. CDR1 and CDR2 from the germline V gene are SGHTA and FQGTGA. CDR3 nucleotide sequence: TGTGCCAGCAGCCCCAGCTCGGCTGTGTCGTACAATGAGCAGTTCTTC. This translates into CASSPSSAVSYNEQFF.

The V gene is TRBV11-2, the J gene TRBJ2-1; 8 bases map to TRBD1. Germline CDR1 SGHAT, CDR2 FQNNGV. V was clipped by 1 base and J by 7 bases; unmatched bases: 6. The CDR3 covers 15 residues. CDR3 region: CASSLATGDWNEQFF. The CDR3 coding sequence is TGTGCCAGCAGCTTAGCGACAGGGGACTGGAATGAGCAGTTCTTC.

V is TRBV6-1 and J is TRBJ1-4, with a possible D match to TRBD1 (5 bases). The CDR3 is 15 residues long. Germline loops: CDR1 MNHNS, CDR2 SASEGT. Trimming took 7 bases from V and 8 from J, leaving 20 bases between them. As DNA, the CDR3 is TGTGCCAGCACCCTAGGGATGGGACCTGGGGAAAAACTGTTTTTT. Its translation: CASTLGMGPGEKLFF.

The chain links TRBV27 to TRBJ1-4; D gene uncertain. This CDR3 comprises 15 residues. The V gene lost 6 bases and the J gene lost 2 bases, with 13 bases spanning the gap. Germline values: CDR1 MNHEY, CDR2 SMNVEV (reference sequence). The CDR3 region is CASSYWGRTNEKLFF. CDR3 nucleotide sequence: TGTGCCAGCAGCTACTGGGGTCGGACTAATGAAAAACTGTTTTTT.

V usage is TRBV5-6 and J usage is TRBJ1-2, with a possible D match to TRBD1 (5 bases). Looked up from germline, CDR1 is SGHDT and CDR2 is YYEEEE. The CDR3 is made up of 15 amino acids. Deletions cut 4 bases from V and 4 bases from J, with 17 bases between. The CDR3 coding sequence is TGTGCCAGCAGCCTACCGGGACGGCAGGGCTATGGCTACACCTTC. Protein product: CASSLPGRQGYGYTF.

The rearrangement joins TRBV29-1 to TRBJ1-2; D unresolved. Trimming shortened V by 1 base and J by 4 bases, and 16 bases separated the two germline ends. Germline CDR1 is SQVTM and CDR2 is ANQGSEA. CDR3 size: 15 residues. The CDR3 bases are TGCAGCGTTGAAGGAGGGAGGAGAGGGTTCTATGGCTACACCTTC. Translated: CSVEGGRRGFYGYTF.

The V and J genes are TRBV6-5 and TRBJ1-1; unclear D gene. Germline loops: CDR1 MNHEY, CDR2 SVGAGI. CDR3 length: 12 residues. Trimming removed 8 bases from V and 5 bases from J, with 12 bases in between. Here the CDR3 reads CASSHPRTEAFF. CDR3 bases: TGTGCCAGCTCCCACCCGAGGACTGAAGCTTTCTTT.

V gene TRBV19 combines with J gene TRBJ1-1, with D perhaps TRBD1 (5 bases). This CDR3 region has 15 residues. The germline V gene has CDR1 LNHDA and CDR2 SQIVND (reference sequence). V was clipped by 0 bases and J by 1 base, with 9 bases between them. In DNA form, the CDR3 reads TGTGCCAGTAGTATAGACCTAGACAGGAACACTGAAGCTTTCTTT. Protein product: CASSIDLDRNTEAFF. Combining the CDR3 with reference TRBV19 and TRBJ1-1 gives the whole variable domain DGGITQSPKYLFRKEGQNVTLSCEQNLNHDAMYWYRQDPGQGLRLIYYSQIVNDFQKGDIAEGYSVSREKKESFPLTVTSAQKNPTAFYLCASSIDLDRNTEAFFGQGTRLTVV.